Listed below are T cell receptor beta chains from one sample, sequenced in a study of response to subunit inactivated influenza vaccine. TCRdb recomputed calls from the RT-PCR reads with MiXCR, one row per CDR3 protein. The sample records about 190,000 distinct CDR3 sequences, 13% to 15% being singletons. The source material was CD8+ T cells sorted from PBMCs, sampled less than 6 days after vaccination. These receptors were obtained from a man aged 50 to 59 who received an inactivated influenza vaccine. Each CDR3 is given with its conserved first and last residue. D genes are given only for firm matches. Not every row has a clone size; where given, it reads once, few, many or a size class.

clone size,D gene,V gene,J gene,CDR3 DNA,CDR3 protein
few,.,TRBV4-3,TRBJ1-2,TGCGCCAGCAGCCCCGAGGACAGCACTAACTATGGCTACACCTTC,CASSPEDSTNYGYTF
few,.,TRBV5-1,TRBJ2-1,TGCGCCAGCAGCTTGAACTCCGTAATCTACAATGAGCAGTTCTTC,CASSLNSVIYNEQFF
.,TRBD2,TRBV7-6,TRBJ2-3,TGTGCCAGCAGCTCACAGCATCCGGTAGAGCGGGGCCTCACAGATACGCAGTATTTT,CASSSQHPVERGLTDTQYF
few,.,TRBV11-2,TRBJ1-1,TGTGCCAGCAGCTTAGCATCCAGGGGTTTGAACACTGAAGCTTTCTTT,CASSLASRGLNTEAFF
.,TRBD2,TRBV19,TRBJ2-1,TGTGCCAGCTCCGGGACTAGCGTTTACAATGAGCAGTTCTTC,CASSGTSVYNEQFF
once,.,TRBV7-9,TRBJ1-4,TGTGCCAGCGACGCTTACCAAGGCGGGGGGACTAATGAAAAACTGTTTTTT,CASDAYQGGGTNEKLFF
many,.,TRBV3-1,TRBJ2-1,TGTGCCAGCAGCCAAGAAACTTACAATGAGCAGTTCTTC,CASSQETYNEQFF
few,TRBD1,TRBV7-9,TRBJ2-1,TGTGCCAGCAGCTTAAGTGCAGGGGGCAAGATAAAAAATGAGCAGTTCTTC,CASSLSAGGKIKNEQFF
.,.,TRBV7-9,TRBJ2-1,TGTGCCAGCAGCCCATATGGGAATGAGCAGTTCTTC,CASSPYGNEQFF
few,TRBD2,TRBV20-1,TRBJ2-3,TGCAGTGTCAGGAGGACATTTACGGGGGGAGACGATACGCAGTATTTT,CSVRRTFTGGDDTQYF
.,.,TRBV28,TRBJ1-2,TGTGCCAGCACCCCCTCAGTAGTCTATGGCTACACCTTC,CASTPSVVYGYTF
many,TRBD1,TRBV6-1,TRBJ2-5,TGTGCCAGCAGCCCCGATAGAGGGGGCCTCCAAGAGACCCAGTACTTC,CASSPDRGGLQETQYF
.,.,TRBV28,TRBJ1-5,TGTGCCAGCAGTTGGATCACTGGACATCAGCCCCAGCATTTT,CASSWITGHQPQHF
few,.,TRBV5-5,TRBJ2-7,TGTGCCAGCAGCAAAACCAGGGGCACCTACGAGCAGTACTTC,CASSKTRGTYEQYF
few,.,TRBV15,TRBJ1-5,TGTGCCACCAGCAGACTCCTAGGCGGCAATCAGCCCCAGCATTTT,CATSRLLGGNQPQHF
.,.,TRBV29-1,TRBJ2-1,TGCAGCGTTGGTGGGGGGCTCGGGAATGAGCAGTTCTTC,CSVGGGLGNEQFF
.,.,TRBV6-2/TRBV6-3,TRBJ2-5,TGTGCCAGCAGTTACTCCGGGGGGCCGGAGACCCAGTACTTC,CASSYSGGPETQYF
few,TRBD2,TRBV5-1,TRBJ2-2,TGCGCCAGCAGCCTATCTACTAGCGGAATAACCGGGGAGCTGTTTTTT,CASSLSTSGITGELFF
few,.,TRBV5-5,TRBJ2-1,TGTGCCAGCAGCAGGTCCATCTACAATGAGCAGTTCTTC,CASSRSIYNEQFF
.,.,TRBV6-1,TRBJ2-7,TGTGCCAGCAGTCCCAAAGAAACTTCCTACGAGCAGTACTTC,CASSPKETSYEQYF
.,.,TRBV28,TRBJ2-6,TGTGCCAGCAGCTTCCAGGGATCTGGGGCCAACGTCCTGACTTTC,CASSFQGSGANVLTF
.,TRBD2,TRBV7-9,TRBJ2-3,TGTGCCAGCAGCTCTCCCCGGGACTATAGCACAGATACGCAGTATTTT,CASSSPRDYSTDTQYF